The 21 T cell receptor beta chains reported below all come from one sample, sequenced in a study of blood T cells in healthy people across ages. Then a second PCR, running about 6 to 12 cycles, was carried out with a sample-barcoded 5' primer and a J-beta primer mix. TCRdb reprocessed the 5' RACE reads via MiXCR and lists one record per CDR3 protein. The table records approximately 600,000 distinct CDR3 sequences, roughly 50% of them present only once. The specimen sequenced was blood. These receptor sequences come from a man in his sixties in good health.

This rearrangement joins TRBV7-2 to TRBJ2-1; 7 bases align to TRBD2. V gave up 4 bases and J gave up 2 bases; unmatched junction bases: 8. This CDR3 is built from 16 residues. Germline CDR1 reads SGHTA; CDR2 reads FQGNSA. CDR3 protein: CASSSAAGVAYNEQFF. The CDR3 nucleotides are TGTGCCAGCAGCTCGGCGGCGGGGGTAGCCTACAATGAGCAGTTCTTC.

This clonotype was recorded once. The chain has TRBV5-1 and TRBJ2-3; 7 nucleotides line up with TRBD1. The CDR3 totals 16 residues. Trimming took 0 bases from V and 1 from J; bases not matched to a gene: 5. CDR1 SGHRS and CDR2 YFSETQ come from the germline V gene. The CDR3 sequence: CASSLARQGGTDTQYF. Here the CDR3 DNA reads TGCGCCAGCAGCTTGGCCCGACAGGGAGGCACAGATACGCAGTATTTT.

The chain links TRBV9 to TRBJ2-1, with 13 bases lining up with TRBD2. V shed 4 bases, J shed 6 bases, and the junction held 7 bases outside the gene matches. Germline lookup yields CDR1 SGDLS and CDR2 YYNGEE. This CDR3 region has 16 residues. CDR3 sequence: CASSRKLAGGPNEQFF. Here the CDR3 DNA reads TGTGCCAGCAGCCGCAAACTAGCGGGGGGGCCCAATGAGCAGTTCTTC. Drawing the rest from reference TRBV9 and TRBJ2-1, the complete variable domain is DSGVTQTPKHLITATGQRVTLRCSPRSGDLSVYWYQQSLDQGLQFLIQYYNGEERAKGNILERFSAQQFPDLHSELNLSSLELGDSALYFCASSRKLAGGPNEQFFGPGTRLTVL.

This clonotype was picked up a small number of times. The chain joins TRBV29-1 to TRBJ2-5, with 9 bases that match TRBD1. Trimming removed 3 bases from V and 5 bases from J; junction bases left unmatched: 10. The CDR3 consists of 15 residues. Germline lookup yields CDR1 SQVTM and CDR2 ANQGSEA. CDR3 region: CSVEKGQGSDETQYF. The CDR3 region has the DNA TGCAGCGTTGAGAAAGGACAGGGGTCGGACGAGACCCAGTACTTC.

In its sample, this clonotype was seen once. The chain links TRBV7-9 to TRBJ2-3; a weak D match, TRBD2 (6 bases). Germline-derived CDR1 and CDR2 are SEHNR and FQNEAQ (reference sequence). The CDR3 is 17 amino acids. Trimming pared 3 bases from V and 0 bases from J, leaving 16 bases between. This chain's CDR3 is CASSFDLPGRSTDTQYF. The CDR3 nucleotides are TGTGCCAGCAGCTTCGACCTGCCGGGGAGGAGCACAGATACGCAGTATTTT.

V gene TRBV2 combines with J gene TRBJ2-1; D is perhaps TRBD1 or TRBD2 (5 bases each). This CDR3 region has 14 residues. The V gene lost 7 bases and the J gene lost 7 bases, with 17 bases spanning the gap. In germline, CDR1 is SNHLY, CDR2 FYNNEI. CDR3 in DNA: TGTGCCAGCACCCTTCGGGACCCAGTGAATGAGCAGTTCTTC. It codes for CASTLRDPVNEQFF.

The DNA of the CDR3 is TGTGCCAGCAGTCCGACTCTCTGGCGGGGGAGCTCCTACAATGAGCAGTTCTTC. It translates to CASSPTLWRGSSYNEQFF. The chain couples TRBV28 to TRBJ2-1, with 7 bases fitting TRBD2. The CDR3 sequence is 18 residues long. V gave up 5 bases and J gave up 0 bases; unmatched junction bases: 13. CDR1 and CDR2 from the germline V gene are MDHEN and SYDVKM.

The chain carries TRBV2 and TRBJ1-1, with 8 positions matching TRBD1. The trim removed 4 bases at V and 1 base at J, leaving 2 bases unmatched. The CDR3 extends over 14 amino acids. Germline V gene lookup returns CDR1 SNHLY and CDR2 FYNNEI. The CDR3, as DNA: TGTGCCAGCAGTGGTGGGACAGGGAACACTGAAGCTTTCTTT. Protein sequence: CASSGGTGNTEAFF.

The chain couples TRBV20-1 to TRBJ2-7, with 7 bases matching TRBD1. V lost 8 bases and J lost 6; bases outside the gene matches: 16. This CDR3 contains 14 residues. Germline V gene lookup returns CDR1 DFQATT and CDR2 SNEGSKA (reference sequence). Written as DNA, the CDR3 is TGCAGTTCCCCACCCCAACAGGGGAATCCCGAGCAGTACTTC. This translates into CSSPPQQGNPEQYF.

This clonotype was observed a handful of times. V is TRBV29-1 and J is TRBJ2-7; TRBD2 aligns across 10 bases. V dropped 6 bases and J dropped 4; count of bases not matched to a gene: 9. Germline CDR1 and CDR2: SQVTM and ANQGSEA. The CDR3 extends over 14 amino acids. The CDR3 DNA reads TGCAGCGTGAAGAGCGGGGGGGCCGGTTACGAGCAGTACTTC. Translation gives CSVKSGGAGYEQYF.

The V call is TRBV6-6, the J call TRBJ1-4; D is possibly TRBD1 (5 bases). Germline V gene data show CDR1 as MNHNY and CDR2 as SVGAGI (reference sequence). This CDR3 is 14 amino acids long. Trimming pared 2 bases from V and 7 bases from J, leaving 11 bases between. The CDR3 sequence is CASSYGQGGEKLFF. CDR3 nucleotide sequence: TGTGCCAGCAGTTACGGGCAGGGCGGTGAAAAACTGTTTTTT.

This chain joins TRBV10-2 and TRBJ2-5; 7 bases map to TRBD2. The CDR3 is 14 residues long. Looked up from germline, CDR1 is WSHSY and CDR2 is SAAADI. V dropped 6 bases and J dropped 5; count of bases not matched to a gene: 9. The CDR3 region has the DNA TGCGCCAGCAGGGGACTAAGGGTCGAGGAGACCCAGTACTTC. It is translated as CASRGLRVEETQYF.

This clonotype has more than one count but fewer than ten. The CDR3 reads CSVPPSPGGTSYNEQFF. CDR3 in DNA: TGCAGCGTACCACCTTCTCCGGGGGGAACGTCTTACAATGAGCAGTTCTTC. The chain uses TRBV29-1 and TRBJ2-1; 7 bases agree with TRBD2. Trimming removed 6 bases from V and 4 bases from J; junction bases left unmatched: 18. Germline CDR1 and CDR2: SQVTM and ANQGSEA. The CDR3 length is 17 residues.

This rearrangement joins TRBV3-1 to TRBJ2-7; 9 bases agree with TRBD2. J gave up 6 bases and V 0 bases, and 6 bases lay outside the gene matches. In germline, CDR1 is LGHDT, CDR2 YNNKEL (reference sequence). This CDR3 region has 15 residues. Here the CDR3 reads CASSQDSSRGGEQYF. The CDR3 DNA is TGTGCCAGCAGCCAAGATTCGTCGCGGGGGGGCGAGCAGTACTTC.

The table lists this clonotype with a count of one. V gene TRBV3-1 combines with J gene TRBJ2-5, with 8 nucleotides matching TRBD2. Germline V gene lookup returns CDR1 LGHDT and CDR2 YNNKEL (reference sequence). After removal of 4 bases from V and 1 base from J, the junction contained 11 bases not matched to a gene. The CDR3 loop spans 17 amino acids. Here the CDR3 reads CASSPRLAAGAQETQYF. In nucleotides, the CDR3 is TGTGCCAGCAGCCCAAGGTTGGCAGCGGGGGCCCAAGAGACCCAGTACTTC.

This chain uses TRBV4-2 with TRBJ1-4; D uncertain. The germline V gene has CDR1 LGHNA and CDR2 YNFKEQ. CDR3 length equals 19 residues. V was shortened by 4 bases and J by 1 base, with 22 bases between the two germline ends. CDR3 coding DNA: TGTGCCAGCAGCCCCTTCCGCGGGATAGACATCCAAACTAATGAAAAACTGTTTTTT. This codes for CASSPFRGIDIQTNEKLFF.

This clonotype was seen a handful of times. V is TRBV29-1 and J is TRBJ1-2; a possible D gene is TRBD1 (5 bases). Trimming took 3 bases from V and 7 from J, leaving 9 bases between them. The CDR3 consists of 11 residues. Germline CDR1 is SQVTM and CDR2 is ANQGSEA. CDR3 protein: CSVDHGAGYTF. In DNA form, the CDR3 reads TGCAGCGTTGATCATGGGGCTGGCTACACCTTC.

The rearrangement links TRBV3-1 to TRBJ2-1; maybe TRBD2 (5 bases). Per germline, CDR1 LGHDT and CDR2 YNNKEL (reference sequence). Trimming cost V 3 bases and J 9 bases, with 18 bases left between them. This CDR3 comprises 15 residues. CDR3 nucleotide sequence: TGTGCCAGCAGCCACAGGAATGGGCTAGCCCTTGAGCAGTTCTTC. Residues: CASSHRNGLALEQFF.

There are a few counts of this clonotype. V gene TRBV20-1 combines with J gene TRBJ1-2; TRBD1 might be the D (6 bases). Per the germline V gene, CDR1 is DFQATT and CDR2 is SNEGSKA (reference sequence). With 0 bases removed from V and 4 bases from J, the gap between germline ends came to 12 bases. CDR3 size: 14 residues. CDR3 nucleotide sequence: TGCAGTGCTAGAGAGGGGGGGCGCGGCTATGGCTACACCTTC. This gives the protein CSAREGGRGYGYTF.

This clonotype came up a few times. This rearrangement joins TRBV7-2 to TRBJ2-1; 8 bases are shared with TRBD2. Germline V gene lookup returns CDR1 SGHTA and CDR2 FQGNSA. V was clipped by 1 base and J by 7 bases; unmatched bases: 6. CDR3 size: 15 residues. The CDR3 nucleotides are TGTGCCAGCAGCTTAGGTGCGGGGGGCGGGAATGAGCAGTTCTTC. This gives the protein CASSLGAGGGNEQFF.

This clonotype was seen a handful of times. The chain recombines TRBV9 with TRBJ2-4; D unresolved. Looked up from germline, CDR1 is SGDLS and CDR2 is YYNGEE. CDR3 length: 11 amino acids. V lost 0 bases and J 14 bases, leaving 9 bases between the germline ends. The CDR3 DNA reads TGTGCCAGCAGCGTAGGGGTGTGGGAGTACTTC. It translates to CASSVGVWEYF.